This TCR beta chain was documented in a study of T cells after yellow fever vaccination. This CDR3 has 16 amino acids. CDR1 and CDR2 from the germline V gene are SEHNR and FQNEAQ (reference sequence). The ends lost 4 bases at V and 1 base at J; junction bases unmatched: 8. General study findings and limits: After the booster, over 95% of CD4 and roughly nine tenths of CD8 primary-response clones were re-detected. CD4 and CD8 compartments shared a small share of clonotypes, likely from convergent recombination. A weaker but faster secondary response was observed, peaking on day 5 versus 15. Abundant clonotypes from the bulk population could contaminate FACS-sorted repertoires.

The table lists this clonotype with a few counts. Antigen specificity is unknown. TCRdb called the 5' RACE reads again in MiXCR, with one record for every CDR3 protein. The data contain hundreds of thousands of distinct CDR3 sequences, around 17% of them singletons. The sequence derives from a man between 18 and 29 years old who received the YFV17D yellow fever vaccine. The source was PBMCs, collected 5 to 6 days after the first yellow fever vaccination. The chain couples TRBV7-9 to TRBJ2-3; TRBD1 matches at 7 bases. The CDR3 nucleotides are TGTGCCAGCAGCTCCTCCAACAGGGGACGCACAGATACGCAGTATTTT. It translates to CASSSSNRGRTDTQYF.